These 32 T cell receptor beta chains were sequenced from one sample in a study of blood T cell repertoires in COVID-19 (dated by TCRdb to 2020 to 2022). Libraries were prepared through the immunoSEQ multiplex PCR assay. TCRdb's version of the immuneACCESS table is confined to in-frame rearrangements and falls short of the full clone set. An unresolved V gene accounts for under half of the shortfall where checked; the remainder is of unknown origin. In this sample the table shows under 250,000 clones, about 82% of which occur a single time. In total, the top ten clones hold 9% to 15% of the sample. The sample taken for sequencing was peripheral blood. Receptors originate from a man of 80 years or more with acute or convalescent COVID-19.

This clone was observed a single time. The chain couples TRBV5-1 to TRBJ2-7; 13 bases map to TRBD2. The CDR3 is 16 amino acids. V dropped 4 bases and J dropped 3; count of bases not matched to a gene: 7. Germline lookup yields CDR1 SGHRS and CDR2 YFSETQ. The CDR3 DNA reads as TGCGCCAGCAGCCCAATGACTAGCGGGGGGTACTACGAGCAGTACTTC. It specifies CASSPMTSGGYYEQYF.

This clone showed up just a few times. This chain links TRBV7-8 with TRBJ2-7; weak D call: TRBD2 (5 bases). The CDR3 totals 15 residues. V was trimmed by 2 bases and J by 0 bases, leaving 11 bases between them. The germline V gene has CDR1 SGHVS and CDR2 FQNEAQ. CDR3 in amino acids: CASSLTGDSSYEQYF. The CDR3 region has the DNA TGTGCCAGCAGCTTAACCGGGGATAGCTCCTACGAGCAGTACTTC.

This chain uses TRBV7-2 with TRBJ2-7, with D possibly matching TRBD1 (5 bases). CDR1 is SGHTA, CDR2 FQGNSA, per germline. The CDR3 contains 18 residues. Trimming stripped 2 bases from V and 6 bases from J, with 26 bases between. The CDR3 sequence: CASSLLRTPFNLLGEQYF. CDR3 DNA sequence: TGTGCCAGCAGCTTACTTCGGACACCGTTCAACCTTCTGGGCGAGCAGTACTTC.

This chain joins TRBV3-1 (or the pseudogene TRBV3-2) and TRBJ1-4; D ambiguous. V lost 0 bases and J 11 bases, leaving 10 bases between the germline ends. Germline V gives CDR1 LGHDT, CDR2 YNNKEL (reference sequence). This CDR3 contains 13 residues. CDR3 residues: CASSQDYTRKLFF. Here the CDR3 DNA reads TGTGCCAGCAGCCAAGATTATACGCGGAAACTGTTTTTT.

This clone was seen only a few times. The chain carries TRBV6-1 and TRBJ1-5; weak D call: TRBD1 (5 bases). From germline, CDR1 is MNHNS and CDR2 SASEGT. CDR3 length: 13 residues. Trimming shortened V by 0 bases and J by 10 bases, and 10 bases separated the two germline ends. CDR3 loop: CASSEAIRGPQHF. The CDR3 bases are TGTGCCAGCAGTGAAGCTATAAGGGGACCCCAGCATTTT.

The CDR3 spells CASSRASGGPSSYNEQFF. The CDR3 region has the DNA TGTGCCAGTAGTAGGGCTAGCGGGGGGCCGAGCTCCTACAATGAGCAGTTCTTC. The genes are TRBV19 and TRBJ2-1; 11 nucleotides agree with TRBD2. The V gene end was trimmed by 4 bases and the J gene end by 0 bases; junction bases not matched to a gene: 8. Germline CDR1 is LNHDA and CDR2 is SQIVND (reference sequence). The CDR3 extends over 18 amino acids. The full variable domain, rest sourced from reference TRBV19 and TRBJ2-1, is DGGITQSPKYLFRKEGQNVTLSCEQNLNHDAMYWYRQDPGQGLRLIYYSQIVNDFQKGDIAEGYSVSREKKESFPLTVTSAQKNPTAFYLCASSRASGGPSSYNEQFFGPGTRLTVL.

The chain couples TRBV5-1 to TRBJ2-2; perhaps TRBD2 as D (5 bases). The CDR3 has 15 residues. The V end was cut by 4 bases, the J end by 7 bases, with 17 bases between. Per germline, CDR1 SGHRS and CDR2 YFSETQ. The CDR3 protein is CASSPGGLEGGELFF. The CDR3 DNA sequence: TGCGCCAGCAGCCCCGGAGGACTCGAGGGCGGGGAGCTGTTTTTT.

The V and J genes are TRBV11-2 and TRBJ2-1; D perhaps matches TRBD1 (7 bases). Germline-derived CDR1 and CDR2 are SGHAT and FQNNGV. The V end lost 3 bases, the J end lost 9 bases, and 18 bases lay between the germline ends. This CDR3 contains 15 residues. Here the CDR3 DNA reads TGTGCCAGCAGCTTGGCTCTGAACAGGGGAGGTGAGCAGTTCTTC. Translating gives CASSLALNRGGEQFF. The full variable domain, with the rest looked up from reference TRBV11-2 and TRBJ2-1, is EAGVAQSPRYKIIEKRQSVAFWCNPISGHATLYWYQQILGQGPKLLIQFQNNGVVDDSQLPKDRFSAERLKGVDSTLKIQPAKLEDSAVYLCASSLALNRGGEQFFGPGTRLTVL.

The J gene is TRBJ1-5, the V gene TRBV27, with 8 bases identical to TRBD1. There are 15 residues in the CDR3. The ends lost 2 bases at V and 3 bases at J; junction bases unmatched: 3. Germline V gene lookup returns CDR1 MNHEY and CDR2 SMNVEV (reference sequence). The CDR3: CASSLAGQANQPQHF. CDR3 nucleotides: TGTGCCAGCAGTTTAGCGGGACAGGCCAATCAGCCCCAGCATTTT.

The chain joins TRBV10-3 to TRBJ1-5; D unclear. V was shortened by 7 bases and J by 7 bases, with 14 bases between the two germline ends. CDR3 size: 13 residues. Germline-derived CDR1 and CDR2 are ENHRY and SYGVKD. CDR3 DNA: TGTGCCATCAACCGAGGGTCGGAGCAGCCCCAGCATTTT. Translation: CAINRGSEQPQHF.

This clone appeared a few times. The chain couples TRBV2 to TRBJ2-2; D is ambiguous. Trimming shortened V by 6 bases and J by 2 bases, and 10 bases separated the two germline ends. The CDR3 runs to 14 residues. Germline V lookup: CDR1 SNHLY, CDR2 FYNNEI. The CDR3 is CASRPGPNTGELFF. In DNA form, the CDR3 reads TGTGCCAGCAGGCCGGGTCCTAACACCGGGGAGCTGTTTTTT.

The rearrangement uses TRBV24-1 and TRBJ2-7, with a possible D match to TRBD1 (5 bases). Trimming cost V 9 bases and J 3 bases, with 14 bases left between them. Germline V lookup: CDR1 KGHDR, CDR2 SFDVKD. The CDR3 loop spans 13 amino acids. CDR3 protein: CATQDTTNYEQYF. The CDR3 DNA reads TGTGCCACCCAGGACACAACTAACTACGAGCAGTACTTC.

This chain links TRBV10-2 with TRBJ1-2; 9 nucleotides match TRBD1. This CDR3 has 14 residues. Germline assignment: CDR1 WSHSY and CDR2 SAAADI. With 6 bases clipped from V and 5 bases from J, the junction kept 7 bases outside the gene matches. The CDR3 reads CASRPRGTGYGYTF. The DNA for the CDR3 is TGCGCCAGCAGGCCCCGAGGGACAGGGTATGGCTACACCTTC.

The chain recombines TRBV27 with TRBJ1-1, with D perhaps TRBD1 (6 bases). Trimming left V 2 bases short and J 1 base short, with 11 bases between. CDR3 length equals 15 residues. Per the germline V gene, CDR1 is MNHEY and CDR2 is SMNVEV (reference sequence). CDR3 sequence (DNA): TGTGCCAGCAGTTTAGGGGGGGGCGGGAACACTGAAGCTTTCTTT. Residues: CASSLGGGGNTEAFF.

In this sample, this clone turned up once. V gene TRBV11-2 combines with J gene TRBJ1-3, with D maybe TRBD1 (6 bases). CDR3 length: 15 residues. Trimming stripped 6 bases from V and 0 bases from J, with 12 bases between. The germline CDR1 and CDR2 sequences are SGHAT and FQNNGV. CDR3 in DNA: TGTGCCAGCAGTCAAACAGGGAACTCTGGAAACACCATATATTTT. This sequence encodes CASSQTGNSGNTIYF.

This sequence joins TRBV7-3 and TRBJ2-5, with TRBD1 identical over 10 bases. Germline V gene data show CDR1 as SGHTA and CDR2 as FQGTGA. J gave up 10 bases and V 4 bases, and 9 bases lay outside the gene matches. This CDR3 has 14 amino acids. In nucleotides, the CDR3 is TGTGCCAGCAGCTCCAACCCGGGACAGGGGATCCAGTACTTC. Its protein is CASSSNPGQGIQYF.

V and J are TRBV2 and TRBJ2-2, with D maybe TRBD1 (6 bases). V was shortened by 8 bases and J by 0 bases, with 13 bases between the two germline ends. From germline, CDR1 is SNHLY and CDR2 FYNNEI. CDR3 size: 15 residues. DNA of the CDR3: TGTGCCAGCTCCACCGGGACACCGAACACCGGGGAGCTGTTTTTT. Protein sequence: CASSTGTPNTGELFF. The variable domain in full, with the rest retrieved from reference TRBV2 and TRBJ2-2, is EPEVTQTPSHQVTQMGQEVILRCVPISNHLYFYWYRQILGQKVEFLVSFYNNEISEKSEIFDDQFSVERPDGSNFTLKIRSTKLEDSAMYFCASSTGTPNTGELFFGEGSRLTVL.

The V and J genes are TRBV2 and TRBJ2-3; TRBD2 aligns across 12 bases. The germline V gene has CDR1 SNHLY and CDR2 FYNNEI. V trimming: 5 bases; J trimming: 0 bases; junction bases outside the gene matches: 6. The CDR3 length is 17 residues. This CDR3 reads CASSTPTSGRSTDTQYF. The CDR3 DNA reads TGTGCCAGCAGTACCCCGACTAGCGGGAGAAGCACAGATACGCAGTATTTT.

The gene calls are TRBV4-3 and TRBJ2-2; perhaps TRBD1 as D (5 bases). From germline, CDR1 is LGHNA and CDR2 YSLEER. The V gene lost 3 bases and the J gene lost 6 bases, with 8 bases spanning the gap. The CDR3 consists of 13 residues. CDR3 sequence: CASSQGLSGELFF. CDR3 in DNA: TGCGCCAGCAGCCAGGGGCTCTCCGGGGAGCTGTTTTTT.

The J gene is TRBJ1-4, the V gene TRBV3-1 (or the pseudogene TRBV3-2); D not certain. Germline V gene lookup returns CDR1 LGHDT and CDR2 YNNKEL (reference sequence). CDR3 length equals 16 residues. V was shortened by 4 bases and J by 2 bases, with 14 bases between the two germline ends. CDR3 in amino acids: CASSPRLPGTNEKLFF. The DNA for the CDR3 is TGTGCCAGCAGCCCAAGGTTACCCGGGACTAATGAAAAACTGTTTTTT.

CDR3: CASSFDPRYQPQHF. DNA for the CDR3: TGTGCCAGCAGTTTCGACCCGAGGTACCAGCCCCAGCATTTT. The chain recombines TRBV28 with TRBJ1-5; D gene uncertain. Germline V gene data show CDR1 as MDHEN and CDR2 as SYDVKM. V lost 3 bases, J lost 7 bases, and 13 bases lay in between. There are 14 residues in the CDR3. Together with reference TRBV28 and TRBJ1-5, the CDR3 gives the full variable domain: DVKVTQSSRYLVKRTGEKVFLECVQDMDHENMFWYRQDPGLGLRLIYFSYDVKMKEKGDIPEGYSVSREKKERFSLILESASTNQTSMYLCASSFDPRYQPQHFGDGTRLSIL.

This chain joins TRBV10-3 and TRBJ1-5; 8 bases are shared with TRBD1. The CDR3 covers 16 residues. The germline gives CDR1 ENHRY, CDR2 SYGVKD. V trimming: 1 base; J trimming: 2 bases; junction bases outside the gene matches: 4. The CDR3 nucleotides read TGTGCCATCAGTGAGTTTGGGGGACAGGGCAATCAGCCCCAGCATTTT. Translating it yields CAISEFGGQGNQPQHF.

V gene TRBV11-1 combines with J gene TRBJ1-1; TRBD1 aligns across 7 bases. Trimming removed 7 bases from V and 1 base from J; junction bases left unmatched: 6. The CDR3 consists of 14 residues. Germline CDR1 reads SGHAT; CDR2 reads FQDESV (reference sequence). The CDR3 region has the DNA TGTGCCAGCAACCTAAGACAGGGGAACACTGAAGCTTTCTTT. This gives the protein CASNLRQGNTEAFF.

The J gene is TRBJ1-3, the V gene TRBV19; unclear D gene. CDR1 and CDR2 (germline): LNHDA, SQIVND (reference sequence). Trimming removed 10 bases from V and 2 bases from J, with 12 bases in between. The CDR3 runs to 13 residues. The CDR3 DNA reads TGTGCCACCGCGTCCGGGACTGGAAACACCATATATTTT. Protein sequence: CATASGTGNTIYF.

V usage is TRBV11-3 and J usage is TRBJ2-2, with 10 nucleotides matching TRBD1. The germline gives CDR1 SGHNT, CDR2 YENEEA. The V and J ends lost 3 bases and 7 bases, in that order; junction bases with no gene match: 11. CDR3 length: 17 amino acids. DNA for the CDR3: TGTGCCAGCAGCTTGGGACAGGGGAAAGGGGGTAGCGGGGAGCTGTTTTTT. Amino acids: CASSLGQGKGGSGELFF.

V usage is TRBV2 and J usage is TRBJ1-6, with unresolved D. The germline V gene has CDR1 SNHLY and CDR2 FYNNEI. The V end was cut by 3 bases, the J end by 10 bases, with 10 bases between. The CDR3 has 13 amino acids. Here the CDR3 DNA reads TGTGCCAGCAGTGAGGAGGGAGAGTCACCCCTCCACTTT. Its protein is CASSEEGESPLHF.

This sequence joins TRBV28 and TRBJ2-2; perhaps TRBD1 as D (5 bases). CDR1 and CDR2 from the germline V gene are MDHEN and SYDVKM. This CDR3 contains 12 residues. Trimming cost V 5 bases and J 6 bases, with 7 bases left between them. In DNA, the CDR3 is TGTGCCAGCAGTCTGGGGCCCGGGGAGCTGTTTTTT. This sequence encodes CASSLGPGELFF.

The chain employs TRBV6-1 and TRBJ1-2; D is unclear. The V end lost 3 bases, the J end lost 2 bases, and 7 bases lay between the germline ends. The CDR3 has 13 amino acids. CDR1 is MNHNS and CDR2 is SASEGT in the germline V gene. CDR3 in amino acids: CASSERKNYGYTF. Written as DNA, the CDR3 is TGTGCCAGCAGTGAGAGGAAGAACTATGGCTACACCTTC.

Here the CDR3 reads CASSRGVNQPQHF. The CDR3 bases are TGTGCCAGCTCGCGGGGGGTAAATCAGCCCCAGCATTTT. V is TRBV12-3 or TRBV12-4 and J is TRBJ1-5; a weak D match, TRBD1 (5 bases). CDR3 length equals 13 residues. V was trimmed by 8 bases and J by 4 bases, leaving 12 bases between them.

The chain couples TRBV18 to TRBJ2-3; D is possibly TRBD1 (6 bases). Germline values: CDR1 KGHSH, CDR2 LQKENI. V was pared by 6 bases and J by 0 bases, with 19 bases between. The CDR3 contains 17 residues. The CDR3 sequence is CASSQAPQGWSTDTQYF. The CDR3 coding sequence is TGTGCCAGCTCCCAGGCACCACAGGGATGGAGCACAGATACGCAGTATTTT.

V usage is TRBV6-5 and J usage is TRBJ2-1; D is uncertain. Germline CDR1 reads MNHEY; CDR2 reads SVGAGI. This CDR3 contains 14 residues. Deletions cut 9 bases from V and 1 base from J, with 13 bases between. The CDR3 DNA follows: TGTGCCAGTGGAATTAGGAGATCCTACAATGAGCAGTTCTTC. The encoded protein is CASGIRRSYNEQFF.

This clone was seen only a few times. This sequence joins TRBV23-1 and TRBJ1-6, with D possibly TRBD1 on 5 matching bases. TRBV23-1 is an open reading frame whose function is uncertain. The CDR3 totals 13 residues. Between the trimmed V and J ends, which lost 10 bases and 9 bases, there was a span of 16 bases. The CDR3 DNA reads as TGCGCCACCCCCGGCAGGGAAGGTTCACCCCTCCACTTT. The encoded protein is CATPGREGSPLHF.